This paragraph covers one TCR beta chain sequence. The antigen remains undetermined. This sample is part of a study of cytomegalovirus exposure and HLA in healthy donors. Overall study findings and caveats: Most sequenced TCRs were rare (though some public TCRs occurred in many donors). An analysis that was carried out later associated about 17,000 TCR beta sequences with HLA alleles at 0.05 false discovery rate. Later, an analysis found that common viral pathogens appeared to be linked with several of the most significant clusters.

PCR was performed using 60 Vbeta and 13 Jbeta primers. Measured with immunoSEQ multiplex PCR; TCRdb has only the in-frame clones, and not every one. The sample lists around 180,000 clones, about 73% occurring once. The CDR3 is 11 residues long. Trimming took off 7 bases at V and 4 bases at J, with 5 bases between the two ends. Germline V gene sequence: CDR1 MNHEY, CDR2 SVGAGI. The sample consisted of PBMCs. The chain is built from TRBV6-5 and TRBJ1-5; D gene ambiguous. The clonotype originates from a woman between 50 and 59 years old in good health and CMV-seropositive. CDR3 loop: CASKSNQPQHF. The CDR3 DNA sequence: TGTGCCAGCAAGAGTAATCAGCCCCAGCATTTT.